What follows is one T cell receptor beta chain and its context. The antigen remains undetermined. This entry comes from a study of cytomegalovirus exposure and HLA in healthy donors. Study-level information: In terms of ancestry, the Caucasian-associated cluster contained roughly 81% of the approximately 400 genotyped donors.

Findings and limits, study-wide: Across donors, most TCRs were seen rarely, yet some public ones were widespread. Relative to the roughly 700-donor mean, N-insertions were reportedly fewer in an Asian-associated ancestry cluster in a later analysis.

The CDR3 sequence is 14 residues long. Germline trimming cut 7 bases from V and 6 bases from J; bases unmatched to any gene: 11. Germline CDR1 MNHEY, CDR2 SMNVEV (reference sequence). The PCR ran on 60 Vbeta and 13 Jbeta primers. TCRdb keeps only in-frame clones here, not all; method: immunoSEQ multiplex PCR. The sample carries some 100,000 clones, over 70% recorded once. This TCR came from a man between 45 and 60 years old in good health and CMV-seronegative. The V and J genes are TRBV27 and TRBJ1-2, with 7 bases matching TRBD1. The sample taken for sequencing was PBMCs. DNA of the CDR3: TGTGCCAGCAAGATAGGGGGCGAGGGCAATGGCTACACCTTC. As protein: CASKIGGEGNGYTF.